This TCR beta chain originates from a study of response to subunit inactivated influenza vaccine. The ends lost 5 bases at V and 3 bases at J; junction bases unmatched: 5. Germline CDR1 SQVTM, CDR2 ANQGSEA. CDR3 size: 13 residues. MiXCR was run by TCRdb on the RT-PCR reads, yielding one entry per CDR3 protein. Of about 180,000 distinct CDR3 sequences listed, roughly 10% are singletons. This clonotype was observed a few times. The gene calls are TRBV29-1 and TRBJ2-7, with 9 bases fitting TRBD2. The clonotype was recovered from a man aged 50 to 69 who received an inactivated influenza vaccine. The sample in question was CD8+ T cells sorted from PBMCs, obtained less than 30 months after vaccination. The DNA for the CDR3 is TGCAGCGTTCGTAGCGGGAGAGGCTACGAGCAGTACTTC. Translated, it gives CSVRSGRGYEQYF.